Listed below are T cell receptor beta chains from one sample, sequenced in a study of shared clonotypes between healthy human individuals. This table comes from immunoSEQ multiplex PCR, and its TCRdb copy is limited to in-frame clones, with some not included. The data contain 1.5 million to 1.9 million clones, 95% to 99% of them singletons. Source material: naive CD4+ T cells sorted from blood. These receptors originate from a man younger than 40 in good health. Each CDR3 is given with its conserved first and last residue. Fields, in order: V gene, J gene, D gene, CDR3 length, clone size, CDR3 DNA, CDR3 protein. A D gene is named only where the DNA matches it firmly. Only some rows state a clone size, as once, few, many or a class for expanded clones.

V: TRBV11-3; J: TRBJ2-3; D: -; length: 13; size: -; DNA: TGTGCCAGCAGCTTAGATGGCACAGATACGCAGTATTTT; CDR3: CASSLDGTDTQYF
V: TRBV29-1; J: TRBJ2-7; D: -; length: 10; size: -; DNA: TGCAGCGCCGGGTCTGACGAGCAGTACTTC; CDR3: CSAGSDEQYF
V: TRBV7-9; J: TRBJ2-7; D: -; length: 15; size: -; DNA: TGTGCCAGCAGCTCCGGGGCGGGCGTCTCCTACGAGCAGTACTTC; CDR3: CASSSGAGVSYEQYF
V: TRBV5-6; J: TRBJ2-7; D: TRBD2; length: 16; size: -; DNA: TGTGCCAGCAACGCAGGACTAGCGGGATCCGCCTACGAGCAGTACTTC; CDR3: CASNAGLAGSAYEQYF
V: TRBV10-3; J: TRBJ2-7; D: -; length: 14; size: -; DNA: TGTGCCATCAGTGAGTCCGGGGTTTACTACGAGCAGTACTTC; CDR3: CAISESGVYYEQYF
V: TRBV6-6; J: TRBJ2-7; D: TRBD1; length: 14; size: -; DNA: TGTGCCAGCACACAACAGGGGGCAATCTACGAGCAGTACTTC; CDR3: CASTQQGAIYEQYF
V: TRBV28; J: TRBJ2-7; D: -; length: 15; size: -; DNA: TGTGCCAGCAGTTCGGGACCGTCGTCAAGCTACGAGCAGTACTTC; CDR3: CASSSGPSSSYEQYF
V: TRBV7-3; J: TRBJ1-1; D: -; length: 14; size: -; DNA: TGTGCCAGCAGCCCTTTCCCGGGGAACACTGAAGCTTTCTTT; CDR3: CASSPFPGNTEAFF
V: TRBV28; J: TRBJ1-1; D: TRBD1; length: 14; size: -; DNA: TGTGCCAGCAGTTTCGACAGGGTAAACACTGAAGCTTTCTTT; CDR3: CASSFDRVNTEAFF
V: TRBV4-2; J: TRBJ2-3; D: -; length: 13; size: -; DNA: TGTGCCAGCAGCCAAGGATCGGCAGATACGCAGTATTTT; CDR3: CASSQGSADTQYF
V: TRBV4-3; J: TRBJ1-2; D: -; length: 19; size: -; DNA: TGCGCCAGCAGCCCCAAGAGGACTCGGACAGCGGCCCTTCTTCGCGGCTACACCTTC; CDR3: CASSPKRTRTAALLRGYTF
V: TRBV6-5; J: TRBJ1-5; D: TRBD1; length: 15; size: once; DNA: TGTGCCAGCAGCTTCGGACAGGGGACTTCCCAGCCCCAGCATTTT; CDR3: CASSFGQGTSQPQHF
V: TRBV5-1; J: TRBJ2-2; D: -; length: 14; size: -; DNA: TGCGCCAGCAGCACGGGACAGAACACCGGGGAGCTGTTTTTT; CDR3: CASSTGQNTGELFF
V: TRBV10-3; J: TRBJ1-1; D: -; length: 12; size: -; DNA: TGTGCCATCAGTGAGGGGTTCCGAGAAGCTTTCTTT; CDR3: CAISEGFREAFF
V: TRBV6-5; J: TRBJ2-1; D: -; length: 13; size: -; DNA: TGTGCCAGCAGGGATGACCCCAAGGATGAGCAGTTCTTC; CDR3: CASRDDPKDEQFF
V: TRBV7-2; J: TRBJ2-7; D: -; length: 15; size: -; DNA: TGTGCCAGCAGCCCAGCTTGGTCCAGAACCTACGAGCAGTACTTC; CDR3: CASSPAWSRTYEQYF
V: TRBV7-9; J: TRBJ2-1; D: -; length: 11; size: -; DNA: TGTGCCAGCAGCACAACGGGGGAGCAGTTCTTC; CDR3: CASSTTGEQFF
V: TRBV7-6; J: TRBJ2-3; D: -; length: 13; size: -; DNA: TGTGCCAGCAGCTTAAGGCATTCAGATACGCAGTATTTT; CDR3: CASSLRHSDTQYF
V: TRBV28; J: TRBJ2-1; D: -; length: 15; size: once; DNA: TGTGCCAGCTTCCCCGTTCGAGCAGGGTACAATGAGCAGTTCTTC; CDR3: CASFPVRAGYNEQFF
V: TRBV30; J: TRBJ1-2; D: -; length: 12; size: -; DNA: TGTGCCTGGAGTGTACGGACGAGAGGCTACACCTTC; CDR3: CAWSVRTRGYTF
V: TRBV5-1; J: TRBJ2-2; D: -; length: 15; size: once; DNA: TGCGCCAGCAGCCCTGTGGGGGAGGACACCGGGGAGCTGTTTTTT; CDR3: CASSPVGEDTGELFF
V: TRBV10-3; J: TRBJ2-1; D: TRBD2; length: 15; size: -; DNA: TGTGCCATCAGCCCGGGACTAGCGGGAGGGAATGAGCAGTTCTTC; CDR3: CAISPGLAGGNEQFF
V: TRBV5-1; J: TRBJ2-7; D: TRBD2; length: 15; size: -; DNA: TGCGCCAGCAGCCAAGGACTAGCGGGAGCCTACGAGCAGTACTTC; CDR3: CASSQGLAGAYEQYF
V: TRBV18; J: TRBJ1-1; D: -; length: 16; size: -; DNA: TGTGCCAGCTCACGCGTAACCCTTGAGGGTCGGACTGAAGCTTTCTTT; CDR3: CASSRVTLEGRTEAFF
V: TRBV7-2; J: TRBJ1-1; D: -; length: 14; size: -; DNA: TGTGCCAGCAGCCCCATCGGCGGGAACACTGAAGCTTTCTTT; CDR3: CASSPIGGNTEAFF
V: TRBV7-9; J: TRBJ2-7; D: TRBD1; length: 14; size: -; DNA: TGTGCCAGCAGCCTGGGACAGGGTTTTGCCGAGCAGTACTTC; CDR3: CASSLGQGFAEQYF
V: TRBV18; J: TRBJ2-5; D: -; length: 13; size: -; DNA: TGTGCCAGCTCACCTGGGGAACAAGAGACCCAGTACTTC; CDR3: CASSPGEQETQYF
V: TRBV13; J: TRBJ2-2; D: TRBD1; length: 18; size: -; DNA: TGTGCCAGCAGCTTCTTCCGGGACAGGGGGCCGGTTACCGGGGAGCTGTTTTTT; CDR3: CASSFFRDRGPVTGELFF
V: TRBV4-1; J: TRBJ1-1; D: -; length: 14; size: -; DNA: TGCGCCAGCAGCCTAGACGGACCGCCCACTGAAGCTTTCTTT; CDR3: CASSLDGPPTEAFF
V: TRBV9; J: TRBJ2-3; D: TRBD2; length: 16; size: -; DNA: TGTGCCAGCAGCGCTTGGCTAGCGGGATCGCAAGATACGCAGTATTTT; CDR3: CASSAWLAGSQDTQYF
V: TRBV28; J: TRBJ2-1; D: -; length: 12; size: once; DNA: TGTGCCAGCAGGGCCAGGGGGGTTGAGCAGTTCTTC; CDR3: CASRARGVEQFF
V: TRBV11-2; J: TRBJ1-5; D: -; length: 13; size: -; DNA: TGTGCCAGCAGCTTGGTACAGGGACAGCCCCAGCATTTT; CDR3: CASSLVQGQPQHF
V: TRBV19; J: TRBJ2-7; D: TRBD2; length: 14; size: -; DNA: TGTGCCAGTAGTACGACTAGCGGGACCTACGAGCAGTACTTC; CDR3: CASSTTSGTYEQYF
V: TRBV28; J: TRBJ2-7; D: TRBD2; length: 15; size: -; DNA: TGTGCCAGCAATCTAGCGGGTCCCCTTTCCTACGAGCAGTACTTC; CDR3: CASNLAGPLSYEQYF
V: TRBV5-4; J: TRBJ1-1; D: -; length: 15; size: -; DNA: TGTGCCAGCAGTTCTAAATCGCTGATGAACACTGAAGCTTTCTTT; CDR3: CASSSKSLMNTEAFF
V: TRBV28; J: TRBJ2-1; D: TRBD2; length: 15; size: once; DNA: TGTGCCAGCAGACTCGGGGGGGATTGGTACAATGAGCAGTTCTTC; CDR3: CASRLGGDWYNEQFF
V: TRBV10-3; J: TRBJ2-1; D: TRBD2; length: 18; size: -; DNA: TGTGCCATCAGAAACCAAGGACTAGCGGGAGTTTTTGACAATGAGCAGTTCTTC; CDR3: CAIRNQGLAGVFDNEQFF
V: TRBV5-1; J: TRBJ2-4; D: -; length: 14; size: -; DNA: TGCGCCAGCAGCTTGGCGGGGGCTTTGGACATTCAGTACTTC; CDR3: CASSLAGALDIQYF
V: TRBV18; J: TRBJ2-3; D: -; length: 13; size: -; DNA: TGTGCCGGAGGGCAGGGAAGCACAGATACGCAGTATTTT; CDR3: CAGGQGSTDTQYF
V: TRBV7-6; J: TRBJ2-3; D: -; length: 15; size: -; DNA: TGTGCCAGCAGCTTTATGCAGCCTAGCACAGATACGCAGTATTTT; CDR3: CASSFMQPSTDTQYF